This T cell receptor beta chain was obtained from a study of OX40 agonist ivuxolimab in advanced cancers. General observations from the study: Dose levels from 0.1 to 3.0 mg/kg saw CD4+ and CD8+ blood T cells expand clonally by week 6.

With autoimmune disease history or systemic immunosuppression, patients were excluded. At baseline, cycle 4 day 1, and cycle 7 day 1, blood was sampled. Germline loops: CDR1 LNHDA, CDR2 SQIVND (reference sequence). Trimming at V came to 1 base and at J to 3 bases, leaving 0 bases not matched to a gene. The length of the CDR3 is 13 residues. Only in-frame clones appear in the TCRdb table, and some are missing; sequencing was by immunoSEQ multiplex PCR. The table records 9,500 to 15,000 clones, under 80% of them present only once. Concerning this clone itself: Its antigen remains unknown.

This sequence originates from an adult with an advanced solid tumor such as melanoma, head and neck, liver or kidney cancer. This rearrangement joins TRBV19 to TRBJ2-7, with 7 bases that match TRBD1. The sample was CD4+ or CD8+ T cells sorted from blood, taken in a trial of the OX40 agonist ivuxolimab. CDR3 residues: CASSIGQGYEQYF. The CDR3 nucleotides read TGTGCCAGTAGTATAGGACAGGGCTACGAGCAGTACTTC.